This T cell receptor beta chain was captured by sequencing in a study of human T cells and chemical hapten exposure. Points from the study as a whole: It was expanded TCRs that formed significantly more large CDR3 similarity clusters than controls did.

The time point here: patch test 3, about 24 weeks after DPC sensitization. Treatment indicated: therapeutic diphenylcyclopropenone sensitization with weekly scalp DPC. Germline V gene data show CDR1 as SGHVS and CDR2 as FQNEAQ. CDR3 length: 14 residues. With 5 bases removed from V and 2 bases from J, the gap between germline ends came to 13 bases. One entry per CDR3 protein, called by TCRdb with MiXCR from the RACE reads. The sample has 97,000 or so distinct CDR3 sequences, 25% to 30% seen once; the top ten hold 9% to 12%. This clonotype was found many times. What it binds is unknown. This receptor was obtained from a man aged 35-49 years with alopecia areata. Some clones in this sample may be carry-over from other donors' samples. The V gene is TRBV7-8, the J gene TRBJ2-7; tentatively, D is TRBD1 or TRBD2 (5 bases each). Sequencing was performed on whole blood, taken in connection with sensitization to the hapten diphenylcyclopropenone (DPC). CDR3 loop: CASSLRDPAYEQYF. DNA for the CDR3: TGTGCCAGCAGCCTCCGGGACCCAGCCTACGAGCAGTACTTC.